Described below is a single T cell receptor beta chain sequence and its context. This record comes from a study of T cell responses to AZD1222 COVID-19 vaccine. The assay was immunoSEQ multiplex PCR, and TCRdb's table has in-frame clones only and misses some. In the table there are under 95,000 clones, 70% to 90% of which are singletons. In germline, CDR1 is SQVTM, CDR2 ANQGSEA. CDR3 length: 14 amino acids. Trimming left V 4 bases short and J 6 bases short, with 18 bases between. The chain employs TRBV29-1 and TRBJ1-2, with TRBD1 as a possible D gene (6 bases). Sequencing used peripheral blood, obtained 28 days after the second AZD1222 dose. This clonotype was obtained from an adult who received the AZD1222 COVID-19 vaccine. DNA for the CDR3: TGCAGCGTTGTTGGGGTACAGGGCAGGAATGGCTACACCTTC. Its translation is CSVVGVQGRNGYTF.